Listed below are T cell receptor beta chains from one sample, sequenced in a study of blood T cell repertoires in COVID-19. This table comes from immunoSEQ multiplex PCR, and its TCRdb copy is limited to in-frame clones, with some not included. This sample has over 150,000 clones, with over 75% found just once. The sequenced sample was peripheral blood. Receptors were obtained from a woman aged 70 to 79 with acute or convalescent COVID-19. CDR3s include the opening cysteine and the closing phenylalanine or tryptophan. Each record gives: CDR3 DNA, CDR3 protein, D gene, J gene, clone size, V gene. A D gene is named only where the DNA matches it firmly. The size entry is marked missing in some rows and otherwise reads once, few, many or a size class.

CDR3nt: TGTGCCAGCAGCTGGGGGACAGGGCGACACACTGAAGCTTTCTTT
CDR3aa: CASSWGTGRHTEAFF
d_gene: TRBD1
j_gene: TRBJ1-1
abundance: NA
v_gene: TRBV5-6

CDR3nt: TGTGCCAGCAGCTTGATAAGCGGGAGGCCGGATGAGCAGTTCTTC
CDR3aa: CASSLISGRPDEQFF
d_gene: TRBD2
j_gene: TRBJ2-1
abundance: once
v_gene: TRBV5-8

CDR3nt: TGTGCCAGCAGCCACCCCCTAAGTTACGAGCAGTACTTC
CDR3aa: CASSHPLSYEQYF
d_gene: NA
j_gene: TRBJ2-7
abundance: NA
v_gene: TRBV28

CDR3nt: TGTGCCAGCGAGGGCGGGGAGCTGTTTTTT
CDR3aa: CASEGGELFF
d_gene: NA
j_gene: TRBJ2-2
abundance: few
v_gene: TRBV12-3/TRBV12-4

CDR3nt: TGTGCCAGCAGCATAGGACTAGCGGGAGGGCCTTTAGCTGGGGCCAACGTCCTGACTTTC
CDR3aa: CASSIGLAGGPLAGANVLTF
d_gene: TRBD2
j_gene: TRBJ2-6
abundance: many
v_gene: TRBV5-4

CDR3nt: TGTGCCAGCAGCGGAAGCGGGAGGGCCTTGGAGACCCAGTACTTC
CDR3aa: CASSGSGRALETQYF
d_gene: TRBD2
j_gene: TRBJ2-5
abundance: NA
v_gene: TRBV9

CDR3nt: TGTGCCAGCGCCGGGACAGGCAGCCTCTATGGCTACACCTTC
CDR3aa: CASAGTGSLYGYTF
d_gene: TRBD1
j_gene: TRBJ1-2
abundance: NA
v_gene: TRBV2

CDR3nt: TGTGCCAGCAGCCGGGAGTCTGGGGCCAACGTCCTGACTTTC
CDR3aa: CASSRESGANVLTF
d_gene: NA
j_gene: TRBJ2-6
abundance: NA
v_gene: TRBV7-9

CDR3nt: TGTGCCAGCAGCGTACAGGGCTCCGGGGAGCTGTTTTTT
CDR3aa: CASSVQGSGELFF
d_gene: NA
j_gene: TRBJ2-2
abundance: NA
v_gene: TRBV5-4

CDR3nt: TGTGCCAGCAGTCCGAAGTGGGGACTAGCTGGAAGGAATACGCAGTATTTT
CDR3aa: CASSPKWGLAGRNTQYF
d_gene: TRBD2
j_gene: TRBJ2-3
abundance: NA
v_gene: TRBV27

CDR3nt: TGTGCCACCAGCCGTCTCGGGACTGCCGAAGAGACCCAGTACTTC
CDR3aa: CATSRLGTAEETQYF
d_gene: NA
j_gene: TRBJ2-5
abundance: few
v_gene: TRBV15

CDR3nt: TGTGCTAGTGGTTTGGCACAGGGGAACAATCAGCCCCAGCATTTT
CDR3aa: CASGLAQGNNQPQHF
d_gene: TRBD1
j_gene: TRBJ1-5
abundance: NA
v_gene: TRBV12-5

CDR3nt: TGTGCCAGCAGCTACGGGGCGACAGGGAGGAACCAGCCCCAGCATTTT
CDR3aa: CASSYGATGRNQPQHF
d_gene: TRBD1
j_gene: TRBJ1-5
abundance: once
v_gene: TRBV7-8